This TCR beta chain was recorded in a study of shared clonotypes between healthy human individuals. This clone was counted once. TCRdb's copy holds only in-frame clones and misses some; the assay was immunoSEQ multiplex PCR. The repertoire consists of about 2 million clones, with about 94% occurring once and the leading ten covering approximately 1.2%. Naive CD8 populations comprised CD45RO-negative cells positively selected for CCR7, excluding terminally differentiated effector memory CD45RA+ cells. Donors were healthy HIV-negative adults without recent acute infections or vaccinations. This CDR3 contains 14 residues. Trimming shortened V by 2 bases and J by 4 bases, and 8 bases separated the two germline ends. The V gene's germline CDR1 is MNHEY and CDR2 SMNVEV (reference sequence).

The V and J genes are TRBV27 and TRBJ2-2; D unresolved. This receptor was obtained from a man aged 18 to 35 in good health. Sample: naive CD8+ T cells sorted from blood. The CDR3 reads CASSLAYPTGELFF. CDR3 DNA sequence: TGTGCCAGCAGTTTAGCTTACCCCACCGGGGAGCTGTTTTTT.